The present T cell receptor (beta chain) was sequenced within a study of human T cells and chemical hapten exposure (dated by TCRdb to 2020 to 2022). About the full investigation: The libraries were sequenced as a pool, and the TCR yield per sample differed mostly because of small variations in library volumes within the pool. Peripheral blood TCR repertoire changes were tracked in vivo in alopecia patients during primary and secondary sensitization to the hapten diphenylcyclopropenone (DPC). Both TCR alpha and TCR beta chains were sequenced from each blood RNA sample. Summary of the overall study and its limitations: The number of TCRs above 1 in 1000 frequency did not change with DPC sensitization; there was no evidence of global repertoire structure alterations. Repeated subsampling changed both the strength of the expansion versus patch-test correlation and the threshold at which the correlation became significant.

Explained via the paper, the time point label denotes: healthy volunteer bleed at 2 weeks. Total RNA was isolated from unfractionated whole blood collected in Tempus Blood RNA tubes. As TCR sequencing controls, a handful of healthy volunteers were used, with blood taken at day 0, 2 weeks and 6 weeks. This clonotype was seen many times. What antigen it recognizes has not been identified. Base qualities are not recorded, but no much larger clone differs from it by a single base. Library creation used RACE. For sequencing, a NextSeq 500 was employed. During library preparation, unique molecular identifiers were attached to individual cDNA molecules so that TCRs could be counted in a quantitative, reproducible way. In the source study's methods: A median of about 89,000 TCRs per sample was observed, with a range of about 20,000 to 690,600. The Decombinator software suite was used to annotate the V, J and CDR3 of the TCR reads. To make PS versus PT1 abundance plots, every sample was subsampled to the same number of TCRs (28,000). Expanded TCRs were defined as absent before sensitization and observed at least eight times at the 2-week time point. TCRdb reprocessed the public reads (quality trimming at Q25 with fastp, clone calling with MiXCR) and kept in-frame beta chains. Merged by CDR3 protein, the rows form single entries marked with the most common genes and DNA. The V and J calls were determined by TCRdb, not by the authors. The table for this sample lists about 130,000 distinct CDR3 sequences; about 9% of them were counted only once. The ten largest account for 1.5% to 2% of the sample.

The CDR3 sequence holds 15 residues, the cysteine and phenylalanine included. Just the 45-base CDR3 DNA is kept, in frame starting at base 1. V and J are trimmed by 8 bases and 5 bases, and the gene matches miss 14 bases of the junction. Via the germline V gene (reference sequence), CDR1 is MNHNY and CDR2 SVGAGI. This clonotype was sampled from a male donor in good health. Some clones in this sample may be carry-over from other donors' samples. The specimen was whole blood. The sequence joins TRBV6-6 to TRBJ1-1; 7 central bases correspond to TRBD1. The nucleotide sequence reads TGTGCCAGCTCAACCCGAACAGGGGTTTTTACTGAAGCTTTCTTT. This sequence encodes CASSTRTGVFTEAFF.